This entry lists 25 T cell receptor beta chains sequenced from one sample in a study of breast tumors, draining lymph nodes, adjacent tissues. TCRdb redid the calling of the multiplex PCR reads with MiXCR, one entry per CDR3 protein. The sample shows approximately 13,000 distinct CDR3 sequences, 50% of them seen only once. The sample comprised tumor-adjacent breast tissue. The receptors stem from a female donor with breast cancer. Some clones in this sample may be carry-over from other donors' samples.

In this sample, this clonotype turned up once. A much larger clone sits a single nucleotide away, making a read error possible. The chain carries TRBV7-2 and TRBJ2-3; no clear D. The CDR3 is made up of 12 amino acids. The V gene lost 8 bases and the J gene lost 7 bases, with 13 bases spanning the gap. Germline CDR1 reads SGHTA; CDR2 reads FQGNSA. In nucleotides, the CDR3 is TGTGCCAGCGGTCGTCCGACGAATACGCAGTATTTT. It translates to CASGRPTNTQYF. Full variable domain (rest looked up from reference TRBV7-2 and TRBJ2-3): GAGVSQSPSNKVTEKGKDVELRCDPISGHTALYWYRQSLGQGLEFLIYFQGNSAPDKSGLPSDRFSAERTGGSVSTLTIQRTQQEDSAVYLCASGRPTNTQYFGPGTRLTVL.

This clonotype appeared many times. The chain is built from TRBV4-3 and TRBJ1-1, with TRBD1 matching over 7 bases. The CDR3 length is 13 residues. Unmatched junction bases numbered 3, after V lost 4 bases and J lost 4 bases. Germline V CDR1 and CDR2: LGHNA, YSLEER. CDR3 bases: TGCGCCAGCAGCCGTACAGGGGCCACTGAAGCTTTCTTT. It encodes CASSRTGATEAFF.

This clonotype occurred many times. The chain uses TRBV19 and TRBJ2-2, with TRBD2 matching 8 bases. The CDR3 extends over 15 amino acids. Germline V CDR1 and CDR2: LNHDA, SQIVND (reference sequence). Trimming removed 4 bases from V and 5 bases from J; junction bases left unmatched: 6. CDR3 DNA sequence: TGTGCCAGTAGTACCCGGACTAGCCCTACCGGGGAGCTGTTTTTT. Translated: CASSTRTSPTGELFF.

This clonotype was seen just once. This rearrangement joins TRBV5-4 to TRBJ2-5; weak D call: TRBD1 (6 bases). The V end was cut by 0 bases, the J end by 4 bases, with 13 bases between. The CDR3 runs to 15 residues. Per the germline V gene, CDR1 is SGHNT and CDR2 is YYREEE (reference sequence). The CDR3 loop is CASSLARGLVETQYF. The CDR3 DNA sequence: TGTGCCAGCAGCTTGGCCAGGGGTTTGGTAGAGACCCAGTACTTC.

In its sample, this clonotype was seen many times. J is TRBJ2-5 and V is TRBV27; a possible D gene is TRBD1 (6 bases). The CDR3 totals 13 residues. Trimming cost V 7 bases and J 7 bases, with 16 bases left between them. CDR1 and CDR2 (germline): MNHEY, SMNVEV (reference sequence). The CDR3 DNA sequence: TGTGCCAGCACCACCGGGACCAGGGGGACCCAGTACTTC. Encoded protein: CASTTGTRGTQYF.

As regards this clonotype: A read error may explain this, as a much larger clone is one base away. The chain is built from TRBV14 and TRBJ2-4; possibly TRBD1 for D (5 bases). CDR1 SGHDN and CDR2 FVKESK come from the germline V gene. This CDR3 has 16 residues. In DNA, the CDR3 is TGTGCCAGCAGCCCGACTCAGGGATTGGCCAAAAACACTCAGTACTTC. This sequence encodes CASSPTQGLAKNTQYF. The variable domain in full, completed from reference TRBV14 and TRBJ2-4, reads EAGVTQFPSHSVIEKGQTVTLRCDPISGHDNLYWYRRVMGKEIKFLLHFVKESKQDESGMPNNRFLAERTGGTYSTLKVQPAELEDSGVYFCASSPTQGLAKNTQYFGAGTRLSVL.

In its sample, this clonotype was seen many times. The rearrangement uses TRBV20-1 and TRBJ2-7, with no clear D. The CDR3 covers 13 residues. The germline V gene has CDR1 DFQATT and CDR2 SNEGSKA (reference sequence). V lost 1 base and J lost 1, with 8 bases in between. This CDR3 reads CSARATGSYEQYF. DNA of the CDR3: TGCAGTGCTAGAGCAACCGGGTCCTACGAGCAGTACTTC.

This sequence joins TRBV6-4 and TRBJ1-6, with unresolved D. From germline, CDR1 is MRHNA and CDR2 SNTAGT. The CDR3 is 13 amino acids. V was shortened by 4 bases and J by 7 bases, with 8 bases between the two germline ends. The CDR3, as DNA: TGTGCCAGCAGTGTGGTCGTAAATTCACCCCTCCACTTT. Translated: CASSVVVNSPLHF.

This clonotype showed up many times. The chain recombines TRBV19 with TRBJ1-1, with 8 nucleotides matching TRBD1. V dropped 3 bases and J dropped 6; count of bases not matched to a gene: 6. Germline CDR1 is LNHDA and CDR2 is SQIVND (reference sequence). The CDR3 runs 14 residues. The CDR3 bases are TGTGCCAGTAGTATTCAGCAGACAGGGGCTGAAGCTTTCTTT. Translated, it gives CASSIQQTGAEAFF.

The chain links TRBV2 to TRBJ1-3; D not certain. Germline V gene lookup returns CDR1 SNHLY and CDR2 FYNNEI. The ends were cut back, 7 bases at V and 7 bases at J, with 11 bases in the middle. The length of the CDR3 is 12 residues. The CDR3, as DNA: TGTGCCAGCACCGGCACCTTGAACACCATATATTTT. It codes for CASTGTLNTIYF.

The chain's CDR3 is CSARTSGRAEQYF. As DNA, the CDR3 is TGCAGTGCTCGGACTAGCGGGAGGGCCGAGCAGTACTTC. This rearrangement joins TRBV20-1 to TRBJ2-7; 15 nucleotides line up with TRBD2. Germline CDR1 is DFQATT and CDR2 is SNEGSKA (reference sequence). Trimming cost V 5 bases and J 6 bases; bases outside gene matches: 2. This CDR3 has 13 amino acids.

V and J are TRBV5-1 and TRBJ2-3; D is perhaps TRBD2 (7 bases). The CDR3 is 16 residues long. Germline CDR1 and CDR2: SGHRS and YFSETQ. V dropped 2 bases and J dropped 4 bases, with 17 bases sitting between them. The chain's CDR3 is CASSLGGGNIADTQYF. For the CDR3, the DNA is TGCGCCAGCAGCTTAGGGGGAGGGAATATTGCAGATACGCAGTATTTT.

V usage is TRBV7-2 and J usage is TRBJ2-5; 8 bases are a match to TRBD2. The trim removed 1 base at V and 5 bases at J, leaving 6 bases unmatched. CDR3 size: 15 residues. Looked up from germline, CDR1 is SGHTA and CDR2 is FQGNSA. The CDR3 loop reads CASSLVGGAQETQYF. The CDR3 nucleotides read TGTGCCAGCAGCTTAGTCGGGGGGGCCCAGGAGACCCAGTACTTC.

The chain combines TRBV9 with TRBJ2-2, with TRBD2 as a possible D gene (6 bases). Trimming shortened V by 1 base and J by 2 bases, and 15 bases separated the two germline ends. Germline loops: CDR1 SGDLS, CDR2 YYNGEE. The CDR3 has 17 residues. The DNA for the CDR3 is TGTGCCAGCAGCGTACCTGACGGGAGCCCTAACACCGGGGAGCTGTTTTTT. Amino acid sequence: CASSVPDGSPNTGELFF.

The chain links TRBV7-2 to TRBJ1-2; 10 bases are a match to TRBD1. Germline V CDR1 and CDR2: SGHTA, FQGNSA. Losses at the gene ends were 4 bases for V and 1 base for J; bases not matched to a gene: 3. The CDR3 spans 15 residues. CDR3 region: CASSSWDRGNYGYTF. In DNA form, the CDR3 reads TGTGCCAGCAGCTCTTGGGACAGGGGTAACTATGGCTACACCTTC. Combining the CDR3 with reference TRBV7-2 and TRBJ1-2 gives the whole variable domain GAGVSQSPSNKVTEKGKDVELRCDPISGHTALYWYRQSLGQGLEFLIYFQGNSAPDKSGLPSDRFSAERTGGSVSTLTIQRTQQEDSAVYLCASSSWDRGNYGYTFGSGTRLTVV.

The chain links TRBV2 to TRBJ2-1; the match to TRBD1 covers 10 bases. Germline V gene sequence: CDR1 SNHLY, CDR2 FYNNEI. The V and J ends lost 3 bases and 7 bases, in that order; junction bases with no gene match: 12. This CDR3 region has 17 residues. CDR3 sequence (DNA): TGTGCCAGCAGTGAGAGTGCGGGACAGGGGTTGGTAAATGAGCAGTTCTTC. Translating gives CASSESAGQGLVNEQFF. The whole variable domain, remainder taken from reference TRBV2 and TRBJ2-1, is EPEVTQTPSHQVTQMGQEVILRCVPISNHLYFYWYRQILGQKVEFLVSFYNNEISEKSEIFDDQFSVERPDGSNFTLKIRSTKLEDSAMYFCASSESAGQGLVNEQFFGPGTRLTVL.

In its sample, this clonotype was seen many times. The V call is TRBV5-1, the J call TRBJ2-5; D uncertain. The CDR3 extends over 14 amino acids. The germline V gene encodes CDR1 SGHRS and CDR2 YFSETQ. Trimming shortened V by 1 base and J by 8 bases, and 15 bases separated the two germline ends. The CDR3 DNA sequence: TGCGCCAGCAGCTTGAGTTCGGGCCCAGACACCCAGTACTTC. Its protein is CASSLSSGPDTQYF.

This clonotype was detected ten times or more. V and J are TRBV18 and TRBJ1-2; 8 nucleotides line up with TRBD1. Trimming removed 2 bases from V and 5 bases from J; junction bases left unmatched: 4. Germline values: CDR1 KGHSH, CDR2 LQKENI. The CDR3 loop spans 14 amino acids. The CDR3 nucleotides read TGTGCCAGCTCACCAGCGGACAGGGTATATGGCTACACCTTC. As protein: CASSPADRVYGYTF.

The gene calls are TRBV5-1 and TRBJ1-1; TRBD1 matches at 7 bases. The germline CDR1 and CDR2 sequences are SGHRS and YFSETQ. V was clipped by 4 bases and J by 1 base; unmatched bases: 7. This CDR3 has 15 residues. This chain's CDR3 is CASSAGTATNTEAFF. The CDR3 bases are TGCGCCAGCAGCGCCGGGACAGCGACGAACACTGAAGCTTTCTTT.

This rearrangement joins TRBV25-1 to TRBJ2-5; weak D call: TRBD1 (6 bases). The length of the CDR3 is 15 residues. V gave up 1 base and J gave up 2 bases, with 11 bases separating them. The germline V gene has CDR1 MGHDK and CDR2 SYGVNS. The CDR3 region is CASSESRGTQETQYF. In DNA, the CDR3 is TGTGCCAGCAGTGAATCCAGGGGTACGCAAGAGACCCAGTACTTC.

This clonotype was observed many times. The chain combines TRBV18 with TRBJ2-1; no clear D. Germline V lookup: CDR1 KGHSH, CDR2 LQKENI. The CDR3 is 13 residues long. V was cut by 6 bases and J by 7 bases, with 13 bases left in between. The chain's CDR3 is CASSAPSANEQFF. DNA for the CDR3: TGTGCCAGCTCCGCCCCGTCGGCGAATGAGCAGTTCTTC.

At least ten counts were recorded for this clonotype. A much bigger clone sits one base away, suggesting this may be a read error. The V and J genes are TRBV6-1 and TRBJ2-1; 11 bases align to TRBD2. Germline CDR1 MNHNS, CDR2 SASEGT. J gave up 7 bases and V 5 bases, and 4 bases lay outside the gene matches. The CDR3 is 14 amino acids. CDR3 DNA sequence: TGTGCCAGCAGTCACGCTAGCGGGAGGAATGAGCAGTTCTTC. This gives the protein CASSHASGRNEQFF.

In its sample, this clonotype was seen many times. Since a much larger clone is just one base distant, this may be a read error. V is TRBV20-1 and J is TRBJ2-7; D perhaps matches TRBD2 (5 bases). The germline V gene has CDR1 DFQATT and CDR2 SNEGSKA (reference sequence). This CDR3 contains 14 residues. The CDR3 bases are TGCAGTGCTAGAGATGGGAGAAGCTCCTCCGAGCAGTACTTC. Protein sequence: CSARDGRSSSEQYF.

The V gene is TRBV20-1, the J gene TRBJ2-7; D gene ambiguous. Deletions cut 2 bases from V and 2 bases from J, with 13 bases between. CDR1 is DFQATT and CDR2 is SNEGSKA in the germline V gene (reference sequence). The CDR3 spans 14 residues. CDR3 protein: CSARKSEPPYEQYF. CDR3 sequence (DNA): TGCAGTGCTAGAAAATCCGAACCCCCCTACGAGCAGTACTTC.

The rearrangement links TRBV5-1 to TRBJ1-4; D call uncertain. The CDR3 extends over 13 amino acids. The ends were cut back, 0 bases at V and 6 bases at J, with 6 bases in the middle. Germline values: CDR1 SGHRS, CDR2 YFSETQ. The DNA for the CDR3 is TGCGCCAGCAGCTTGGACGCCGATGAAAAACTGTTTTTT. Translation gives CASSLDADEKLFF.